Described below is a single TCR beta chain sequence and its context. Its antigen is unidentified. Treatment in this sample: oral pan-JAK inhibitor, 5-10 mg twice daily. Sorting separated CD4+ and CD8+ T cells out of PBMCs. The source of the sample is a study of CD8+ T cells in alopecia areata. The overall study: Patients in the treated group were given tofacitinib by mouth, 5 to 10 mg twice a day. Study-wide results and limits: Scalp clonality and expanded CD8+ clones among the top 100 were significantly decreased by tofacitinib.

Once RNA had been extracted, it was reverse transcribed into cDNA to act as the sequencing template. Repertoires were generated with immunoSEQ multiplex PCR, while TCRdb's copy carries only in-frame clones and drops some. The sample includes some 200,000 clones, about 58% of them seen just once. The specimen comprised CD4+ T cells sorted from blood, sampled at week 4, from a patient treated with tofacitinib. The source of this sequence is a human donor with alopecia areata.

DNA of the CDR3: TGTGCCAGCAGGCGGGACACAGATACGCAGTATTTT. Protein sequence: CASRRDTDTQYF. The rearrangement uses TRBV5-6 and TRBJ2-3, with D tentatively TRBD2 (6 bases). Deletions cut 5 bases from V and 2 bases from J, with 6 bases between. Germline V gene lookup returns CDR1 SGHDT and CDR2 YYEEEE. The CDR3 runs 12 residues.